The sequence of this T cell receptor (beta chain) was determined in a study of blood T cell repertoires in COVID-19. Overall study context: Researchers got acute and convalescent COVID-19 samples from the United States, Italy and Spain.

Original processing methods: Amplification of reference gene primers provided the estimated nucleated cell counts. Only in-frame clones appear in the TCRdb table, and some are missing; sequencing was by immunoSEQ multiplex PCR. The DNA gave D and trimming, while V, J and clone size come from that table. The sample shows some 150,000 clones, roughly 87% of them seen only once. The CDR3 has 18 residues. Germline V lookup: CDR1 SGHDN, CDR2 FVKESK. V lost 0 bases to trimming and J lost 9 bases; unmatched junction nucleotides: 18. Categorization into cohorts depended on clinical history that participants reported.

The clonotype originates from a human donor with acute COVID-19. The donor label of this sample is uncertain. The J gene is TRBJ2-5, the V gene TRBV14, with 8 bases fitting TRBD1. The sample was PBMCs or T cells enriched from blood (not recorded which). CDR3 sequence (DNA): TGTGCCAGCAGCCAAGAAAGGAGGGCAGGGGGCCACCAGGTGTCCCAGTACTTC. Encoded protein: CASSQERRAGGHQVSQYF.